This T cell receptor beta chain appears in the sequencing data of a study of Graves' ophthalmopathy and Graves' hyperthyroidism. Study-level points and caveats: Most thyroid-expanded clonotypes exceeding 0.001 frequency were also found in blood.

A diagnosis was made from clinical symptoms together with serum thyroxine, TRAb, thyroid ultrasound and orbital computed tomography. As the starting material, over 9.5 ml of fresh peripheral blood yielded the PBMCs. From RNA, the CDR3 regions of TCR beta chains were amplified and sequenced. The first-round RT-PCR employed HTBI primers together with the Qiagen OneStep RT-PCR kit. A multiplex PCR was then performed as the second round. TCRdb used MiXCR to reprocess the multiplex PCR reads, holding one entry per CDR3 protein. Found here are approximately 700,000 distinct CDR3 sequences, around 40% of them singletons; the top ten hold 44%. About this clonotype: Its antigen remains unidentified.

CDR3 length: 14 amino acids. The V end was cut by 6 bases, the J end by 6 bases, with 14 bases between. V and J are TRBV12-3 or TRBV12-4 and TRBJ1-4, with no clear D. Material for sequencing was peripheral blood. The receptor was isolated from an adult man with Graves' ophthalmopathy. The CDR3 region has the DNA TGTGCCAGCAGGGCCGGCGAGGGTCATGAAAAACTGTTTTTT. This codes for CASRAGEGHEKLFF.